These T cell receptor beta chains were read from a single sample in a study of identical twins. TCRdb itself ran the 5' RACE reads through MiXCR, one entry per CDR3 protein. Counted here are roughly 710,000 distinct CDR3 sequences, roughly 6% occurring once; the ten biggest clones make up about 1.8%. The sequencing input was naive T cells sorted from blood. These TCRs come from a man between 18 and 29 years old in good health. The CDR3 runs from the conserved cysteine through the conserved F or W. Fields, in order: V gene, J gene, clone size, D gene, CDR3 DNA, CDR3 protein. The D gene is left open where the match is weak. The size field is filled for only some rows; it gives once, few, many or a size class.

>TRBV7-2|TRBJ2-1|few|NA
TGTGCCAGCAGCTTCTTGATCGGGGGCGCCTACAATGAGCAGTTCTTC
CASSFLIGGAYNEQFF
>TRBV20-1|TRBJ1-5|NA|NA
TGCAGTGCTAGAGATGGGTCTACCCGGGGCAATCAGCCCCAGCATTTT
CSARDGSTRGNQPQHF
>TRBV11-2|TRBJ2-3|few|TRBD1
TGTGCCAGCAGCCGTCAAACGACAGGGGGCGCAGTTACACGGCCAGATACGCAGTATTTT
CASSRQTTGGAVTRPDTQYF
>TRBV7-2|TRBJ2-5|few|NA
TGTGCCAGCAGCTTAGCGGGCGGGTTGGCAGAGACCCAGTACTTC
CASSLAGGLAETQYF
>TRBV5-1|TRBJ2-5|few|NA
TGCGCCAGCAGCTCGGGCGGGAAGGAGACCCAGTACTTC
CASSSGGKETQYF
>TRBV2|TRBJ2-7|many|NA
TGTGCCAGCACCAGCCGCTCCTACGAGCAGTACTTC
CASTSRSYEQYF
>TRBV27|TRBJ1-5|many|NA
TGTGCCAGCCGCCAGGGCGTTAGCAATCAGCCCCAGCATTTT
CASRQGVSNQPQHF
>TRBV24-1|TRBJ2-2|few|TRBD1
TGTGCCACCAGTGATCCCGGGACAGGGGTCGCCGGGGAGCTGTTTTTT
CATSDPGTGVAGELFF
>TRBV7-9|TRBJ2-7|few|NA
TGTGCCAGCAGCTCTGTGGGTGCAAACGAGCAGTACTTC
CASSSVGANEQYF
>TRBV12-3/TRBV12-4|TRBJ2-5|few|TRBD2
TGTGCCAGCAGTGTGGGACTAGAGTTCGGTGAGACCCAGTACTTC
CASSVGLEFGETQYF
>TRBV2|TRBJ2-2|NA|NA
TGTGCCAGCAGGGGACTGACAGGGACCACCGGGGAGCTGTTTTTT
CASRGLTGTTGELFF
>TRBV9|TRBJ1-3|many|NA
TGTGCCAGCAGCCACCGACAGGAAGACTCTGGAAACACCATATATTTT
CASSHRQEDSGNTIYF
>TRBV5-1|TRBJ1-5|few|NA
TGCGCCAGCAGCTTGGACAGTCCTAGCAATCAGCCCCAGCATTTT
CASSLDSPSNQPQHF
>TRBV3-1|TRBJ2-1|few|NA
TGTGCCAGCAGCCAGGCGGGTGCAGCTGAAAATGAGCAGTTCTTC
CASSQAGAAENEQFF
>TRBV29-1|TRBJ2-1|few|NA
TGCAGCGTTCGGACAGTGGATGAGCAGTTCTTC
CSVRTVDEQFF
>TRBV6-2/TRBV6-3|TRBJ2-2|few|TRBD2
TGTGCCAGCAGTTCAGCGGGGTACACCGGGGAGCTGTTTTTT
CASSSAGYTGELFF
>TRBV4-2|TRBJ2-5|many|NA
TGTGCCAGCGGCACCGGGTGGGAGCAGGGGCAAGAGACCCAGTACTTC
CASGTGWEQGQETQYF
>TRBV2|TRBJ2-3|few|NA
TGTGCCAGCAGCCCCGGGACCCGGGGAGATACGCAGTATTTT
CASSPGTRGDTQYF
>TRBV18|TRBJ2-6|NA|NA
TGTGCCAGCTCACCTACCGTCGACTCTGGGGCCAACGTCCTGACTTTC
CASSPTVDSGANVLTF
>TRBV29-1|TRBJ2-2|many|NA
TGCAGCGTTCGGGGAAACACCGGGGAGCTGTTTTTT
CSVRGNTGELFF
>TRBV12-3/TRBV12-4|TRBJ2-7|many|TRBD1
TGTGCCAGCAGTCCGGGACAGGGGGCGGGCTACGAGCAGTACTTC
CASSPGQGAGYEQYF
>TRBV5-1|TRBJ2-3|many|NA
TGCGCCAGCAGCCCGACGACTTTAGCGGCCCACACAGATACGCAGTATTTT
CASSPTTLAAHTDTQYF
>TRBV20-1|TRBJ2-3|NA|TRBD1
TGCAGTGTCCCCGATTGGACAGGGAGGTCAGATACGCAGTATTTT
CSVPDWTGRSDTQYF
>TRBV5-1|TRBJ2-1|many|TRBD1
TGCGCCAGCAGCCCCGACAGGGGGCAAGGGGTACACAATGAGCAGTTCTTC
CASSPDRGQGVHNEQFF
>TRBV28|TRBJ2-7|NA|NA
TGTGCCAGCAGTTTATCCGGGACTCTCGACTACGAGCAGTACTTC
CASSLSGTLDYEQYF
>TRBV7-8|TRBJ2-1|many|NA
TGTGCCAGCAGCTTAGGGGTCCAAGGCGGTAATGAGCAGTTCTTC
CASSLGVQGGNEQFF
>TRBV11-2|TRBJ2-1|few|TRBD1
TGTGCCAGCAGCTTTCGGGGACAGGGTCTCAATGAGCAGTTCTTC
CASSFRGQGLNEQFF